These T cell receptor beta chains were read from a single sample in a study of T cell changes during pregnancy in multiple sclerosis. TCRdb's copy holds only in-frame clones and misses some; the assay was immunoSEQ multiplex PCR. This sample carries approximately 9,000 clones, over 80% of them seen once, and the ten largest clones take 15% to 20%. Material: CD8+ T cells from peripheral blood mononuclear cells, obtained in the third trimester of pregnancy. Receptors originate from a female donor in good health, enrolled as a control in a pregnancy study. Each CDR3 is given with its conserved first and last residue. Fields, in order: D gene, J gene, V gene, clone size, CDR3 protein, CDR3 DNA. D genes are given only for firm matches. Size tells how often a clone was seen (once, few, many) or the class of an expanded clone, and some rows leave it out.

d_gene: TRBD1; j_gene: TRBJ1-1; v_gene: TRBV2; abundance: -; CDR3aa: CANPGQRNTEAFF; CDR3nt: TGTGCCAACCCGGGACAGAGGAACACTGAAGCTTTCTTT
d_gene: -; j_gene: TRBJ2-3; v_gene: TRBV12-5; abundance: -; CDR3aa: CASGLYLGGDTQYF; CDR3nt: TGTGCTAGTGGTTTGTACCTAGGTGGAGATACGCAGTATTTT
d_gene: TRBD1; j_gene: TRBJ1-1; v_gene: TRBV19; abundance: -; CDR3aa: CASSIRQGMNTEAFF; CDR3nt: TGTGCCAGTAGTATCCGACAGGGGATGAACACTGAAGCTTTCTTT
d_gene: TRBD1; j_gene: TRBJ2-6; v_gene: TRBV10-3; abundance: -; CDR3aa: CAISERETGAGSGANVLTF; CDR3nt: TGTGCCATCAGTGAGAGAGAGACAGGGGCTGGGTCTGGGGCCAACGTCCTGACTTTC
d_gene: TRBD1; j_gene: TRBJ1-2; v_gene: TRBV28; abundance: -; CDR3aa: CASSYWYPTGTNYGYTF; CDR3nt: TGTGCCAGCAGTTATTGGTATCCGACAGGGACTAACTATGGCTACACCTTC
d_gene: -; j_gene: TRBJ2-7; v_gene: TRBV19; abundance: -; CDR3aa: CASTLASVSYEQYF; CDR3nt: TGTGCCAGTACTTTGGCTAGCGTATCCTACGAGCAGTACTTC
d_gene: TRBD1; j_gene: TRBJ2-3; v_gene: TRBV6-1; abundance: -; CDR3aa: CASRWGQGYTDTQYF; CDR3nt: TGTGCCAGCAGATGGGGACAGGGGTATACAGATACGCAGTATTTT
d_gene: -; j_gene: TRBJ1-1; v_gene: TRBV19; abundance: -; CDR3aa: CASSAPRRATGTEAFF; CDR3nt: TGTGCCAGTAGTGCCCCGCGAAGGGCGACGGGAACTGAAGCTTTCTTT
d_gene: -; j_gene: TRBJ2-7; v_gene: TRBV5-5; abundance: -; CDR3aa: CASSLTGNYEQYF; CDR3nt: TGTGCCAGCAGCTTAACAGGAAACTACGAGCAGTACTTC
d_gene: TRBD2; j_gene: TRBJ2-3; v_gene: TRBV9; abundance: -; CDR3aa: CASSQTGGPGDTQYF; CDR3nt: TGTGCCAGCAGCCAAACGGGAGGGCCGGGAGATACGCAGTATTTT
d_gene: TRBD2; j_gene: TRBJ2-5; v_gene: TRBV5-5; abundance: -; CDR3aa: CASRPSGGAGETQYF; CDR3nt: TGTGCCAGCAGACCTAGCGGGGGGGCGGGGGAGACCCAGTACTTC
d_gene: TRBD1; j_gene: TRBJ1-6; v_gene: TRBV7-6; abundance: -; CDR3aa: CASSPDRGGSPLHF; CDR3nt: TGTGCCAGCAGTCCGGACAGGGGTGGATCACCCCTCCACTTT
d_gene: -; j_gene: TRBJ2-3; v_gene: TRBV7-3; abundance: once; CDR3aa: CASSYIGLQDTQYF; CDR3nt: TGTGCCAGCAGCTATATTGGATTACAGGATACGCAGTATTTT
d_gene: TRBD1; j_gene: TRBJ1-1; v_gene: TRBV7-9; abundance: -; CDR3aa: CASSLFPQGMNTEAFF; CDR3nt: TGTGCCAGCAGCTTATTCCCACAGGGGATGAACACTGAAGCTTTCTTT
d_gene: TRBD2; j_gene: TRBJ2-1; v_gene: TRBV9; abundance: -; CDR3aa: CASSPRRAGGGNEQFF; CDR3nt: TGTGCCAGCAGCCCCCGCAGAGCGGGAGGGGGCAATGAGCAGTTCTTC
d_gene: -; j_gene: TRBJ2-1; v_gene: TRBV6-4; abundance: -; CDR3aa: CASSPQPENEQFF; CDR3nt: TGTGCCAGCAGTCCCCAGCCGGAGAATGAGCAGTTCTTC
d_gene: -; j_gene: TRBJ2-7; v_gene: TRBV21-1; abundance: -; CDR3aa: CASSKLTSGGTSSYEQYF; CDR3nt: TGTGCCAGCAGCAAACTGACTAGCGGGGGGACCAGCTCCTACGAGCAGTACTTC
d_gene: TRBD2; j_gene: TRBJ2-1; v_gene: TRBV19; abundance: -; CDR3aa: CASIHLKREDGNEQFF; CDR3nt: TGTGCCAGTATTCACCTCAAGCGGGAGGACGGGAATGAGCAGTTCTTC
d_gene: TRBD1; j_gene: TRBJ1-4; v_gene: TRBV10-2; abundance: -; CDR3aa: CASRDRGNNEKLFF; CDR3nt: TGCGCCAGCAGGGACAGGGGGAATAATGAAAAACTGTTTTTT
d_gene: TRBD1; j_gene: TRBJ1-2; v_gene: TRBV15; abundance: few; CDR3aa: CATSREAQGDTFGYTF; CDR3nt: TGTGCCACCAGCAGAGAAGCTCAGGGGGATACCTTTGGCTACACCTTC
d_gene: TRBD2; j_gene: TRBJ2-7; v_gene: TRBV9; abundance: -; CDR3aa: CASSVEGAGGISYEQYF; CDR3nt: TGTGCCAGCAGCGTAGAAGGAGCGGGGGGAATCTCCTACGAGCAGTACTTC
d_gene: TRBD2; j_gene: TRBJ2-1; v_gene: TRBV6-4; abundance: -; CDR3aa: CASSVAGDNNEQFF; CDR3nt: TGTGCCAGCAGTGTAGCGGGAGATAACAATGAGCAGTTCTTC
d_gene: -; j_gene: TRBJ2-2; v_gene: TRBV4-3; abundance: -; CDR3aa: CASSQDNSSPGELFF; CDR3nt: TGCGCCAGCAGCCAAGATAATAGTAGTCCCGGGGAGCTGTTTTTT
d_gene: TRBD1; j_gene: TRBJ2-1; v_gene: TRBV6-4; abundance: few; CDR3aa: CASSGDGTANEQFF; CDR3nt: TGTGCCAGCAGTGGAGACGGGACAGCTAATGAGCAGTTCTTC
d_gene: TRBD2; j_gene: TRBJ2-2; v_gene: TRBV27; abundance: -; CDR3aa: CASSPSGAAGELFF; CDR3nt: TGTGCCAGCAGTCCTAGCGGGGCGGCCGGGGAGCTGTTTTTT
d_gene: -; j_gene: TRBJ1-5; v_gene: TRBV5-6; abundance: -; CDR3aa: CASSLVGHGQPQHF; CDR3nt: TGTGCCAGCAGCTTGGTGGGGCATGGTCAGCCCCAGCATTTT
d_gene: TRBD2; j_gene: TRBJ2-3; v_gene: TRBV6-5; abundance: -; CDR3aa: CASRGSGSGDTQYF; CDR3nt: TGTGCCAGCAGGGGTAGCGGGTCGGGAGATACGCAGTATTTT
d_gene: -; j_gene: TRBJ2-7; v_gene: TRBV9; abundance: -; CDR3aa: CASSVGPGSYEQYF; CDR3nt: TGTGCCAGCAGCGTAGGACCAGGCAGCTACGAGCAGTACTTC
d_gene: -; j_gene: TRBJ1-1; v_gene: TRBV7-8; abundance: -; CDR3aa: CASSLGYRGTEAFF; CDR3nt: TGTGCCAGCAGCTTAGGGTATAGGGGTACTGAAGCTTTCTTT
d_gene: -; j_gene: TRBJ2-2; v_gene: TRBV6-5; abundance: -; CDR3aa: CASSYSGPTGAGELFF; CDR3nt: TGTGCCAGCAGTTACTCGGGGCCCACGGGCGCCGGGGAGCTGTTTTTT
d_gene: TRBD2; j_gene: TRBJ2-1; v_gene: TRBV6-1; abundance: -; CDR3aa: CASSESEAGGHNEQFF; CDR3nt: TGTGCCAGCAGTGAATCGGAAGCGGGAGGCCACAATGAGCAGTTCTTC
d_gene: -; j_gene: TRBJ2-7; v_gene: TRBV11-2; abundance: -; CDR3aa: CASSVGGLEQYF; CDR3nt: TGTGCCAGCAGCGTAGGGGGGCTCGAGCAGTACTTC
d_gene: TRBD2; j_gene: TRBJ2-3; v_gene: TRBV5-8; abundance: -; CDR3aa: CASSLGLAEYTDTQYF; CDR3nt: TGTGCCAGCAGCTTGGGGCTAGCGGAGTACACAGATACGCAGTATTTT
d_gene: TRBD1; j_gene: TRBJ2-5; v_gene: TRBV6-1; abundance: -; CDR3aa: CASSVGAGGQETQYF; CDR3nt: TGTGCCAGCAGTGTGGGGGCAGGGGGCCAAGAGACCCAGTACTTC
d_gene: -; j_gene: TRBJ2-3; v_gene: TRBV2; abundance: -; CDR3aa: CASSPGTGGTDTQYF; CDR3nt: TGTGCCAGCAGCCCCGGGACTGGGGGCACAGATACGCAGTATTTT
d_gene: TRBD1; j_gene: TRBJ2-3; v_gene: TRBV7-9; abundance: -; CDR3aa: CASSLPRDRGQTTDTQYF; CDR3nt: TGTGCCAGCAGCTTACCCCGGGACAGGGGCCAGACCACAGATACGCAGTATTTT
d_gene: -; j_gene: TRBJ2-5; v_gene: TRBV5-6; abundance: -; CDR3aa: CASSLNKQETQYF; CDR3nt: TGTGCCAGCAGCTTGAACAAGCAAGAGACCCAGTACTTC
d_gene: TRBD2; j_gene: TRBJ2-7; v_gene: TRBV7-2; abundance: -; CDR3aa: CASSYPRKAGNEQYF; CDR3nt: TGTGCCAGCAGCTACCCCCGGAAAGCGGGGAACGAGCAGTACTTC
d_gene: -; j_gene: TRBJ2-7; v_gene: TRBV15; abundance: -; CDR3aa: CATSPGRTYEQYF; CDR3nt: TGTGCCACCAGCCCCGGGAGAACCTACGAGCAGTACTTC
d_gene: -; j_gene: TRBJ2-3; v_gene: TRBV9; abundance: few; CDR3aa: CASNVRGDTQYF; CDR3nt: TGTGCCAGCAATGTCCGCGGGGATACGCAGTATTTT
d_gene: TRBD2; j_gene: TRBJ2-1; v_gene: TRBV29-1; abundance: -; CDR3aa: CSAEGVAGDEQFF; CDR3nt: TGCAGCGCTGAAGGAGTAGCGGGAGATGAGCAGTTCTTC
d_gene: TRBD2; j_gene: TRBJ2-5; v_gene: TRBV11-2; abundance: -; CDR3aa: CASSPKRGGGQETQYF; CDR3nt: TGTGCCAGCAGCCCTAAGCGGGGGGGAGGGCAAGAGACCCAGTACTTC
d_gene: TRBD2; j_gene: TRBJ2-1; v_gene: TRBV4-2; abundance: -; CDR3aa: CASSQEITSGGHAQFF; CDR3nt: TGTGCCAGCAGCCAAGAAATAACTAGCGGGGGGCACGCGCAGTTCTTC
d_gene: -; j_gene: TRBJ2-7; v_gene: TRBV5-6; abundance: few; CDR3aa: CASSLSQGWYEQYF; CDR3nt: TGTGCCAGCAGCTTGTCCCAGGGATGGTACGAGCAGTACTTC
d_gene: TRBD1; j_gene: TRBJ1-2; v_gene: TRBV7-8; abundance: -; CDR3aa: CASSSWTGPNYGYTF; CDR3nt: TGTGCCAGCAGCTCATGGACAGGCCCTAACTATGGCTACACCTTC
d_gene: TRBD1; j_gene: TRBJ1-1; v_gene: TRBV4-1; abundance: -; CDR3aa: CASSAGTGGTEAFF; CDR3nt: TGCGCCAGCAGCGCCGGGACAGGGGGAACTGAAGCTTTCTTT
d_gene: TRBD2; j_gene: TRBJ2-7; v_gene: TRBV7-3; abundance: -; CDR3aa: CASSLPRNSGDSYEQYF; CDR3nt: TGTGCCAGCAGCTTACCCCGGAATAGCGGGGATTCCTACGAGCAGTACTTC
d_gene: TRBD1; j_gene: TRBJ2-1; v_gene: TRBV4-2; abundance: -; CDR3aa: CASSQGSPGQGSDEQFF; CDR3nt: TGTGCCAGCAGCCAAGGCTCCCCGGGACAGGGTTCCGATGAGCAGTTCTTC
d_gene: TRBD2; j_gene: TRBJ2-7; v_gene: TRBV4-1; abundance: once; CDR3aa: CASSQIRTSGYEQYF; CDR3nt: TGCGCCAGCAGCCAAATTAGGACTAGCGGCTACGAGCAGTACTTC
d_gene: -; j_gene: TRBJ1-4; v_gene: TRBV5-6; abundance: -; CDR3aa: CASSPRGGINEKLFF; CDR3nt: TGTGCCAGCAGCCCCCGGGGAGGTATTAATGAAAAACTGTTTTTT
d_gene: -; j_gene: TRBJ2-5; v_gene: TRBV13; abundance: -; CDR3aa: CASSLVAEQETQYF; CDR3nt: TGTGCCAGCAGCTTAGTGGCGGAACAAGAGACCCAGTACTTC
d_gene: -; j_gene: TRBJ1-1; v_gene: TRBV30; abundance: -; CDR3aa: CAWSDGNTEAFF; CDR3nt: TGTGCCTGGAGTGACGGGAACACTGAAGCTTTCTTT
d_gene: TRBD1; j_gene: TRBJ1-5; v_gene: TRBV7-8; abundance: -; CDR3aa: CASSISGTGNQPQHF; CDR3nt: TGTGCCAGCAGCATCTCCGGGACAGGGAATCAGCCCCAGCATTTT
d_gene: -; j_gene: TRBJ1-5; v_gene: TRBV30; abundance: -; CDR3aa: CAWGLAGGGPQHF; CDR3nt: TGTGCCTGGGGTTTGGCTGGAGGTGGCCCCCAGCATTTT